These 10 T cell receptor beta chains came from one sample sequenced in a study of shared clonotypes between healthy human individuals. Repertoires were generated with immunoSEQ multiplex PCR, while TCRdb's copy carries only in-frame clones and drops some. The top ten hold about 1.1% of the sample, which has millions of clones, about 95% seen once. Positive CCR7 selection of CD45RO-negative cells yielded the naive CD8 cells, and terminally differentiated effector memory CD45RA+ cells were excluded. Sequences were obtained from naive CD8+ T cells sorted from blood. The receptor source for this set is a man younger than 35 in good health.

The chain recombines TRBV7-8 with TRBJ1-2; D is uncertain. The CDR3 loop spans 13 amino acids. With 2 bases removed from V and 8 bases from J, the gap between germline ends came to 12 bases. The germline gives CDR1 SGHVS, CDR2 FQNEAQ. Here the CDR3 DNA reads TGTGCCAGCAGCTTATCAGCAGTCGACGGCTACACCTTC. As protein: CASSLSAVDGYTF.

CDR3 region: CASSLVSVSYEQYF. CDR3 nucleotides: TGTGCCAGCAGCTTAGTATCTGTCTCCTACGAGCAGTACTTC. This chain uses TRBV7-8 with TRBJ2-7, with D unresolved. Germline CDR1 and CDR2: SGHVS and FQNEAQ. V was shortened by 1 base and J by 0 bases, with 7 bases between the two germline ends. This CDR3 spans 14 amino acids.

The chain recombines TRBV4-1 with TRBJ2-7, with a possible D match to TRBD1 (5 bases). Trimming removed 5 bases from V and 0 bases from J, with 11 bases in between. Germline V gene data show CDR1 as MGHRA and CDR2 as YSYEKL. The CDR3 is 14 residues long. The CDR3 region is CASSSTQGSYEQYF. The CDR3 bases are TGCGCCAGCAGCTCCACGCAGGGCTCCTACGAGCAGTACTTC.

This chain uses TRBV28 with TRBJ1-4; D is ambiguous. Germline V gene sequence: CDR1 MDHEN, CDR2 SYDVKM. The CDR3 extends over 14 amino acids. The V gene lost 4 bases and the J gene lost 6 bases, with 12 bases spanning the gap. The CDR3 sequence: CASSSRTSHEKLFF. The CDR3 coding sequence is TGTGCCAGCAGTTCCCGGACTAGTCATGAAAAACTGTTTTTT.

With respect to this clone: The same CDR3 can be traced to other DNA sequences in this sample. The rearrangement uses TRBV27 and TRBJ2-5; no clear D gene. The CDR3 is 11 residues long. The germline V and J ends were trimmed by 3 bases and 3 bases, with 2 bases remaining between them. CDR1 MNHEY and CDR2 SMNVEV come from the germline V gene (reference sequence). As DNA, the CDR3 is TGTGCCAGCAGTTTTGAAGAGACCCAGTACTTC. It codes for CASSFEETQYF.

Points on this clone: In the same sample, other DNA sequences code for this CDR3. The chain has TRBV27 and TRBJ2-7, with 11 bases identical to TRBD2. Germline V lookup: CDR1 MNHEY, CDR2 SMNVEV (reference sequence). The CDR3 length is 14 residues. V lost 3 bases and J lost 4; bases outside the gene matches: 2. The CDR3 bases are TGTGCCAGCAGTTTTGGGACTAGCGGTTACGAGCAGTACTTC. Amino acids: CASSFGTSGYEQYF.

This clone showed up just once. CDR3 amino acids: CASRGTYGYTF. The CDR3 nucleotides are TGTGCCAGCAGGGGAACTTATGGCTACACCTTC. J is TRBJ1-2 and V is TRBV6-1, with D hard to call. Germline V gene data show CDR1 as MNHNS and CDR2 as SASEGT. V lost 6 bases and J 5 bases, leaving 7 bases between the germline ends. The CDR3 totals 11 residues.

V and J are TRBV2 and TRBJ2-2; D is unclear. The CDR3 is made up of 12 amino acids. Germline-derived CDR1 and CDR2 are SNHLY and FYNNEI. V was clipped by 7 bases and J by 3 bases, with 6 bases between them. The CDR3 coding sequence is TGTGCCAGCATGATTGACACCGGGGAGCTGTTTTTT. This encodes CASMIDTGELFF.

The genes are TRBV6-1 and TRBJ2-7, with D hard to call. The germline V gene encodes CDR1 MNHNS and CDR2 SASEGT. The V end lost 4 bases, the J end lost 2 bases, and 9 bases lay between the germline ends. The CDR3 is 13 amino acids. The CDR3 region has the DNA TGTGCCAGCAGTGGAATGGTGGCCTACGAGCAGTACTTC. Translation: CASSGMVAYEQYF.

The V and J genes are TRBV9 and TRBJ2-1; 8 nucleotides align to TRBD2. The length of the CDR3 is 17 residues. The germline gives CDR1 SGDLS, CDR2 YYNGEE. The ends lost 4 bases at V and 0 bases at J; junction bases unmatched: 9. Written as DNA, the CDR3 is TGTGCCAGCAGCTTCGGGGGTGGGACTAGCTCCTACAATGAGCAGTTCTTC. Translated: CASSFGGGTSSYNEQFF.